These T cell receptor beta chains were read from a single sample in a study of identifying expanded T cells in peripheral blood. The method was immunoSEQ multiplex PCR; TCRdb's version includes in-frame clones alone and lacks a portion of them. The sample has about 82,000 clones, approximately 90% seen once; the top ten hold 7% to 7.5%. Sample: blood. These receptors originate from a person aged 18 to 75 in good health. Each CDR3 is given with its conserved first and last residue. The order of the fields is D gene, V gene, CDR3 protein. The D gene is left open where the match is weak.

TRBD1,TRBV19,CASSFSTGGFGNTIYF
-,TRBV4-1,CASSQDRYPYNEQFF
-,TRBV27,CASSFRWDGPGYTF
-,TRBV29-1,CSVVPRLESYEQYF
-,TRBV7-2,CATQRKDNEQFF
-,TRBV13,CASSLGQGGTEAFF
TRBD1,TRBV19,CASSITGAGEAFF
-,TRBV19,CATLGGAYGYTF
-,TRBV7-9,CASSGGAHGNTEAFF
-,TRBV6-5,CASSPTGNGHQPQHF
-,TRBV5-1,CASSRERFLETQYF
-,TRBV9,CASSVGSTQETQYF
-,TRBV6-5,CASSYSWDGGYNEQFF
-,TRBV6-6,CASSYAPRGENTIYF
-,TRBV9,CASSVGGGGLETQYF
-,TRBV4-3,CASSQEWGASTQYF
-,TRBV19,CASSIGQTSNNEQFF
-,TRBV9,CASSVDGGRTEAFF
-,TRBV5-1,CASSLAGGPQSEKLFF
TRBD1,TRBV9,CASSVGGGPKFF
TRBD2,TRBV7-8,CASSLLAGVTDTQYF
TRBD2,TRBV6-1,CASSGLAGGNTGELFF
TRBD2,TRBV29-1,CSVERLADTYEQYF
TRBD1,TRBV4-3,CASSHGQGGKLFF
-,TRBV7-8,CASSFTINREGDGTEAFF
-,TRBV5-6,CASSKKRGNYGYTF
-,TRBV7-2,CASSLGNGPFTDTQYF
-,TRBV7-8,CASSFGLWGRTDTQYF
TRBD1,TRBV29-1,CSVWVGTGGTDTQYF
-,TRBV30,CAWSAWARAFF
-,TRBV10-3,CAISWGLSQETQYF
TRBD2,TRBV13,CASSLGIAGGNNEQFF
-,TRBV4-1,CASSHTTVTNTEAFF
TRBD2,TRBV12-5,CASGLGTSGGTGELFF
TRBD2,TRBV2,CASGATSGSSDTQYF
-,TRBV4-1,CASSQDLSGTEAFF
TRBD1,TRBV2,CASRWGQEYNEQFF
TRBD2,TRBV9,CASSVGGGAYEQYF
TRBD1,TRBV11-3,CASSLGDRESTEAFF
-,TRBV10-1,CASSESGGSYNEQFF
-,TRBV4-1,CASSQVGGSRTGELFF
-,TRBV29-1,CSVGPGLNTEAFF
TRBD1,TRBV30,CATQDRNELKQFF
-,TRBV19,CASKATVNSPLHF
-,TRBV18,CASSPQQGYEQYF
-,TRBV19,CASSIGGATDTQYF
-,TRBV19,CASSHRRGSIITYNEQFF
TRBD1,TRBV6-1,CASSARTGYRWNEQFF
TRBD1,TRBV19,CASSIAFGGQDYGYTF
-,TRBV9,CASSAAGNGGTYNEQFF
-,TRBV29-1,CSVPSETHEQYF
-,TRBV6-1,CAIAVGTSTDTQYF
-,TRBV19,CASSGRVRNTEAFF
-,TRBV2,CASSEAGGETQYF